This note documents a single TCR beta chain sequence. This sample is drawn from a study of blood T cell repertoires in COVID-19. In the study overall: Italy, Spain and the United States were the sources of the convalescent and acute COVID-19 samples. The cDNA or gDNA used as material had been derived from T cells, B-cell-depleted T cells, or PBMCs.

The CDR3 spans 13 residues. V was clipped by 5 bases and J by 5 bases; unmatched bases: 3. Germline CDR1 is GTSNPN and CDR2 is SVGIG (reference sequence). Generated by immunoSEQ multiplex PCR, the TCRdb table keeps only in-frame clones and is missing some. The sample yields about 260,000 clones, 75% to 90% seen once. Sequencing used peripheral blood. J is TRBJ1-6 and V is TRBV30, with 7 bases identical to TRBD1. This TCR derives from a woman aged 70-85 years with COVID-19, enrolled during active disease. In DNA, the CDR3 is TGTGCCTGGGACAGGGTAGATAATTCACCCCTCCACTTT. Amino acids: CAWDRVDNSPLHF.